This entry features one T cell receptor beta chain sequence. The CDR3 is made up of 14 amino acids. Germline V CDR1 and CDR2: SGHNT, YYREEE (reference sequence). Trimming took 4 bases from V and 2 from J; bases not matched to a gene: 4. This sample stems from a study of shared clonotypes between healthy human individuals. At the level of the study: The cohort comprised a couple of women and a few men. Their ages spanned 18 to 49 years.

Assay: immunoSEQ multiplex PCR; the TCRdb copy retains only in-frame clones and omits some. Among about 2.4 million clones listed, 90% to 95% were seen once. This rearrangement joins TRBV5-4 to TRBJ2-7; 9 bases match TRBD2. This TCR was recovered from a man younger than 30 in good health. The material sequenced was naive CD4+ T cells sorted from blood. As to subset: CD45RA+ positively selected. The CDR3 sequence is CASSPSSGTYEQYF. CDR3 nucleotide sequence: TGTGCCAGCAGCCCTTCTAGCGGGACCTACGAGCAGTACTTC.